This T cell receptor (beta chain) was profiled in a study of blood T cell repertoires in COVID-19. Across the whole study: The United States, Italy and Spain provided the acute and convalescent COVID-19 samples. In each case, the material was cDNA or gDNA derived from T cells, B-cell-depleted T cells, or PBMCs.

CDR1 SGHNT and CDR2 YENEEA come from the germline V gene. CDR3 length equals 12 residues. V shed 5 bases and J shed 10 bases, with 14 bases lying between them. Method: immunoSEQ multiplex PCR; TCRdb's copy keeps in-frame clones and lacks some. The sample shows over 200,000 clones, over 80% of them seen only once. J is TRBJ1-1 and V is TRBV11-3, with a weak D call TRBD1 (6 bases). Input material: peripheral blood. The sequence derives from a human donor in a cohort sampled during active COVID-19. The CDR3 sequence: CASSPGGGSAFF. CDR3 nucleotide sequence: TGTGCCAGCAGCCCCGGGGGGGGCTCAGCTTTCTTT.